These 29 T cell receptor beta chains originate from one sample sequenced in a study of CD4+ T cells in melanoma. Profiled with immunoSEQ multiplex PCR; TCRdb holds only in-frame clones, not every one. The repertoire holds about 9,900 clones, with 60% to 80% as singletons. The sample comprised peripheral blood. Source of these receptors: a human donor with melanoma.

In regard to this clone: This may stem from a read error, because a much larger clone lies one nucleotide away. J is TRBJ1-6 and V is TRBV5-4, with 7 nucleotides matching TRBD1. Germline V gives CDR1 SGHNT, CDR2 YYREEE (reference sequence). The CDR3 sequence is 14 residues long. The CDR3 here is CASSFQGENLPLHF. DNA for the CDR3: TGTGCCAGCAGCTTCCAGGGGGAGAATTTACCCCTCCACTTT.

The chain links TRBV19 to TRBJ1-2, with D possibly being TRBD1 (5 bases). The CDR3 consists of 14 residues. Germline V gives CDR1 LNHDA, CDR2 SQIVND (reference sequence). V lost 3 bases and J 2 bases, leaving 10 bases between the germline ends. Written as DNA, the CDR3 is TGTGCCAGTAGTATTGACAGTAACAACTATGGCTACACCTTC. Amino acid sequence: CASSIDSNNYGYTF.

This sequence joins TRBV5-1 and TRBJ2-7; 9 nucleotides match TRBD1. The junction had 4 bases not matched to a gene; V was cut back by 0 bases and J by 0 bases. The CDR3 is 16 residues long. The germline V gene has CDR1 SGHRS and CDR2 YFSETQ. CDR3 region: CASSLGDRASSYEQYF. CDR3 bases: TGCGCCAGCAGCTTGGGGGACAGGGCCAGCTCCTACGAGCAGTACTTC.

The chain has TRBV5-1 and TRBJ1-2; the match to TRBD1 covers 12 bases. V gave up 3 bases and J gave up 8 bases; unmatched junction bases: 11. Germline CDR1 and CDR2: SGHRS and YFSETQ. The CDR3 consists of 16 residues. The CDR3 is CASSSDPGQGAVGYTF. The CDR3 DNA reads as TGCGCCAGCAGCTCAGACCCGGGACAGGGGGCGGTCGGCTACACCTTC.

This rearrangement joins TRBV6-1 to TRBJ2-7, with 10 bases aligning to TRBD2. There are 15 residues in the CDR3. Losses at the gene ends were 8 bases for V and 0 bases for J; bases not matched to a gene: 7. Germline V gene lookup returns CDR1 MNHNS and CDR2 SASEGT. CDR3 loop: CASLIPSGGSYEQYF. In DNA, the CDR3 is TGTGCCAGCCTCATCCCTAGCGGGGGCTCCTACGAGCAGTACTTC.

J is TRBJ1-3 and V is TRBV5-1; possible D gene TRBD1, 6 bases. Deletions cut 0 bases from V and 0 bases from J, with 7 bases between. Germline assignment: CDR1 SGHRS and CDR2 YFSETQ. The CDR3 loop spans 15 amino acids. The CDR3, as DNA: TGCGCCAGCAGCTTGGACAGGGCCTCTGGAAACACCATATATTTT. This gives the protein CASSLDRASGNTIYF. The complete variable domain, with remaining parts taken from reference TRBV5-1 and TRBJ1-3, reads KAGVTQTPRYLIKTRGQQVTLSCSPISGHRSVSWYQQTPGQGLQFLFEYFSETQRNKGNFPGRFSGRQFSNSRSEMNVSTLELGDSALYLCASSLDRASGNTIYFGEGSWLTVV.

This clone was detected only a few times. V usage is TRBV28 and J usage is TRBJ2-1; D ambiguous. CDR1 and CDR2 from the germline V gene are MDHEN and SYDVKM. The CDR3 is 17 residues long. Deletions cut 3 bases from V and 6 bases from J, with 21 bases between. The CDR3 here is CASSFLYGPHGPNEQFF. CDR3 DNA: TGTGCCAGCAGTTTTTTGTACGGCCCACATGGACCCAATGAGCAGTTCTTC.

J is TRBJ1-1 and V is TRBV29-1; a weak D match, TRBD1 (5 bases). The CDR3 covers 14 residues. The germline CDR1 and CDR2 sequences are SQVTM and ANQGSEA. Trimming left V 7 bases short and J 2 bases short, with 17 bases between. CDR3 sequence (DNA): TGCAGCGCTATGGGCGGGGACGGCAACACTGAAGCTTTCTTT. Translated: CSAMGGDGNTEAFF.

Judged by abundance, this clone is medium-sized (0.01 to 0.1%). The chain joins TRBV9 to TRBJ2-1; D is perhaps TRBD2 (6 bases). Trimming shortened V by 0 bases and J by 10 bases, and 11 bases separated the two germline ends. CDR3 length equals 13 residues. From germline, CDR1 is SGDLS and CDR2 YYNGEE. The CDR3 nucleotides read TGTGCCAGCAGCGTAGCTTATCGGGGGGAGCAGTTCTTC. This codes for CASSVAYRGEQFF.

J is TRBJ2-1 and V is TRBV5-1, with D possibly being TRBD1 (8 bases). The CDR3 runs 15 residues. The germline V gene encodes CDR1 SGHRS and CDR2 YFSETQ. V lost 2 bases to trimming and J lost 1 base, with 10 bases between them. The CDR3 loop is CASSLQGGSYNEQFF. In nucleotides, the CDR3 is TGCGCCAGCAGCTTACAGGGGGGGTCCTACAATGAGCAGTTCTTC.

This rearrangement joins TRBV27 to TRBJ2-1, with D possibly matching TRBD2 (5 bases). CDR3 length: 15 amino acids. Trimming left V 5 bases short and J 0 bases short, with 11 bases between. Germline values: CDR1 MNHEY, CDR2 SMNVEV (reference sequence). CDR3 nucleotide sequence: TGTGCCAGCAGTGGTAGCGAAAGCTCCTACAATGAGCAGTTCTTC. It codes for CASSGSESSYNEQFF.

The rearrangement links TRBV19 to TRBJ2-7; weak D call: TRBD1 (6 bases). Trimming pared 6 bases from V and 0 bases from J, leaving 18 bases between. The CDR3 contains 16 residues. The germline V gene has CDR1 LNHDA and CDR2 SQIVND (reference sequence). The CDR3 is CASSQTGTRSSYEQYF. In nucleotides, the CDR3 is TGTGCCAGTAGCCAAACCGGGACACGAAGCTCCTACGAGCAGTACTTC.

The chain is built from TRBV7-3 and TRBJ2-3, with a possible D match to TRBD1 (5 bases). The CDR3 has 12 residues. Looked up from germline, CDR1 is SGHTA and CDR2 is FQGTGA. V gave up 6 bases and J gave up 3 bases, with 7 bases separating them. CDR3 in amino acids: CASSSGTDTQYF. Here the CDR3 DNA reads TGTGCCAGCAGTTCAGGGACAGATACGCAGTATTTT.

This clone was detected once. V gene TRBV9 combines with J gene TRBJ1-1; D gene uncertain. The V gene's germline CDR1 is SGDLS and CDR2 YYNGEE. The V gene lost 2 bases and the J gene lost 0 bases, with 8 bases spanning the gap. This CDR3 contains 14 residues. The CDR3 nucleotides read TGTGCCAGCAGCGTGAGCGGTATGAACACTGAAGCTTTCTTT. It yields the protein CASSVSGMNTEAFF.

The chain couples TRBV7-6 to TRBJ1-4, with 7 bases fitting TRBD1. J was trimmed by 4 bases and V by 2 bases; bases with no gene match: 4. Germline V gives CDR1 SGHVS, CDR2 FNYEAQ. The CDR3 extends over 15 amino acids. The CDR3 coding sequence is TGTGCCAGCAGCTTAATAGGGACAGTTAATGAAAAACTGTTTTTT. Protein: CASSLIGTVNEKLFF.

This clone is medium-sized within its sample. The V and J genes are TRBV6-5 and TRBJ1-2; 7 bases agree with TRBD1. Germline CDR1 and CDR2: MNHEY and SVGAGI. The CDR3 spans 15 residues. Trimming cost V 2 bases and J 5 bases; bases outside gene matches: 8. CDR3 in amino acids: CASSYLEGALYGYTF. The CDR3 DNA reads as TGTGCCAGCAGTTACCTTGAGGGGGCCCTATATGGCTACACCTTC.

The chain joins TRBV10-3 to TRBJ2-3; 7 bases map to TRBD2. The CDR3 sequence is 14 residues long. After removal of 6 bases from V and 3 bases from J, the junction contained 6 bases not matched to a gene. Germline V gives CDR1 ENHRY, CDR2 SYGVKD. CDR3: CAISLGGSTDTQYF. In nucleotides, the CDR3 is TGTGCCATCAGCCTGGGAGGGTCTACAGATACGCAGTATTTT.

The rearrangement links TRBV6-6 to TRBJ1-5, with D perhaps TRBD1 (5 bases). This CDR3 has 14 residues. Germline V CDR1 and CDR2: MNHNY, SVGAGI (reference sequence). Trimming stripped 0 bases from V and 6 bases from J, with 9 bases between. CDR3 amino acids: CASSYSGAGQPQHF. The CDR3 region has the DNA TGTGCCAGCAGTTACTCTGGGGCGGGTCAGCCCCAGCATTTT.

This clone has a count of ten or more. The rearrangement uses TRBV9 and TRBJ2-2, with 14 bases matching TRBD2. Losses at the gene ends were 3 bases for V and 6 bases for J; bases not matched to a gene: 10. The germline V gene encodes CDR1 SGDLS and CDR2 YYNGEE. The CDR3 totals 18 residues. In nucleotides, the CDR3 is TGTGCCAGCAGCGAGACTAGCGGGGGGGCTAACGGTCCCGGGGAGCTGTTTTTT. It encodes CASSETSGGANGPGELFF.

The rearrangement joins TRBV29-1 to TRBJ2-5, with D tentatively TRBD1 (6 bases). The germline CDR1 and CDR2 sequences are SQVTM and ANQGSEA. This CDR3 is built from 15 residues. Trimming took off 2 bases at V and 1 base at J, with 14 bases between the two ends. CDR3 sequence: CSVERPQGSQETQYF. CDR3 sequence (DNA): TGCAGCGTTGAAAGGCCCCAGGGGTCCCAAGAGACCCAGTACTTC. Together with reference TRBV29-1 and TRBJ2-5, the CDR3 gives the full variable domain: SAVISQKPSRDICQRGTSLTIQCQVDSQVTMMFWYRQQPGQSLTLIATANQGSEATYESGFVIDKFPISRPNLTFSTLTVSNMSPEDSSIYLCSVERPQGSQETQYFGPGTRLLVL.

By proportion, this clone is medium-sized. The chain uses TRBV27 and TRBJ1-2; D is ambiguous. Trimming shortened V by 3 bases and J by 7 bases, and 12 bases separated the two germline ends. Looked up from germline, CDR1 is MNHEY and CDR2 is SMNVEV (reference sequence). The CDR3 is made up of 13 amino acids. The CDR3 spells CASSFVGLSGYTF. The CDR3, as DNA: TGTGCCAGCAGTTTCGTGGGTTTATCTGGCTACACCTTC.

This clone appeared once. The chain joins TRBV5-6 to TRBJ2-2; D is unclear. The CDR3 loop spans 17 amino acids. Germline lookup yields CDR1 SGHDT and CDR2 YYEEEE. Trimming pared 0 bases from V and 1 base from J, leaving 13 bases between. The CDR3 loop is CASSLDLFGQNTGELFF. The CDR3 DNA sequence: TGTGCCAGCAGCTTGGACCTTTTCGGCCAGAACACCGGGGAGCTGTTTTTT.

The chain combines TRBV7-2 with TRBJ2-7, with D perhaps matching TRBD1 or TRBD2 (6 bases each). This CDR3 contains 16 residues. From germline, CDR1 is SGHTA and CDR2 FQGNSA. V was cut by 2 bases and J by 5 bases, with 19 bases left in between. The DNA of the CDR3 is TGTGCCAGCAGCTTACGTTCAGGGGAGGCTATTGACGAGCAGTACTTC. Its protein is CASSLRSGEAIDEQYF.

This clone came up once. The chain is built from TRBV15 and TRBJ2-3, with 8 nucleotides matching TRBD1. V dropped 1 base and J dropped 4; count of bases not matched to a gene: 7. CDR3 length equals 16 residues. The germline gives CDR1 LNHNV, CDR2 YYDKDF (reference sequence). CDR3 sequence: CATSRVQGARADTQYF. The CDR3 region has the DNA TGTGCCACCAGCAGAGTGCAGGGGGCGCGAGCAGATACGCAGTATTTT.

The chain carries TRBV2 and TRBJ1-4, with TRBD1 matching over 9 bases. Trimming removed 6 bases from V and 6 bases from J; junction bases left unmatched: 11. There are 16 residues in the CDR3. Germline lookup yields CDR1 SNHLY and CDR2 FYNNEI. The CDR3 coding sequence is TGTGCCAGCAGGCCCCGGGACAGGGTCGTGGATGAAAAACTGTTTTTT. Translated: CASRPRDRVVDEKLFF.

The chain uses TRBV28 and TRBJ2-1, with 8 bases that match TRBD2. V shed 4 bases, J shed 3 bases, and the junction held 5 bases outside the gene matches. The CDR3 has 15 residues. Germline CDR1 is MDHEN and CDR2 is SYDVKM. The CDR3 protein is CASSSPSGGYNEQFF. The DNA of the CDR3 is TGTGCCAGCAGTTCCCCAAGCGGGGGCTACAATGAGCAGTTCTTC. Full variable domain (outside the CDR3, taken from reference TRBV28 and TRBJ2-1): DVKVTQSSRYLVKRTGEKVFLECVQDMDHENMFWYRQDPGLGLRLIYFSYDVKMKEKGDIPEGYSVSREKKERFSLILESASTNQTSMYLCASSSPSGGYNEQFFGPGTRLTVL.

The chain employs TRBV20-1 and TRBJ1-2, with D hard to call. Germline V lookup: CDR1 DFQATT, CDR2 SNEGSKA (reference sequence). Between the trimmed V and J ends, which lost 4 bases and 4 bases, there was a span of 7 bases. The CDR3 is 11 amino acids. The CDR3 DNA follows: TGCAGTGCTATGCGCAGCTATGGCTACACCTTC. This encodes CSAMRSYGYTF.

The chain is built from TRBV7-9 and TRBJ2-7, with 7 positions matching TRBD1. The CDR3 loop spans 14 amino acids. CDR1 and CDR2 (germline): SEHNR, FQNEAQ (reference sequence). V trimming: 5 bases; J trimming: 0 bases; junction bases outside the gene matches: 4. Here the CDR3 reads CASSTGQASYEQYF. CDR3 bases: TGTGCCAGCAGCACCGGACAGGCCTCCTACGAGCAGTACTTC. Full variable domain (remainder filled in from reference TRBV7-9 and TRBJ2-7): DTGVSQNPRHKITKRGQNVTFRCDPISEHNRLYWYRQTLGQGPEFLTYFQNEAQLEKSRLLSDRFSAERPKGSFSTLEIQRTEQGDSAMYLCASSTGQASYEQYFGPGTRLTVT.

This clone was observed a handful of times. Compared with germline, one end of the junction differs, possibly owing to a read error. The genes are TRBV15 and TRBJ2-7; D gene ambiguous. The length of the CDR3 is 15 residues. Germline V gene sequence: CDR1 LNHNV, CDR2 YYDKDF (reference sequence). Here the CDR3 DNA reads TGTGCCACCAGCAGAGATCCCCCGTCTTCCTCCGAGCAGTACTTC. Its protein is CATSRDPPSSSEQYF.